This TCR beta chain appears in the sequencing data of a study of blood T cell repertoires in COVID-19. Study at large: PBMCs, B-cell-depleted T cells, or T cells were the source of the cDNA or gDNA that made up the material.

The ends were cut back, 6 bases at V and 1 base at J, with 5 bases in the middle. Germline V gene sequence: CDR1 LGHNA, CDR2 YNFKEQ. The CDR3 spans 12 residues. Recovered participants had two consecutive negative NP/OP PCR tests, healthcare professional clearance, or symptom resolution. Generated by immunoSEQ multiplex PCR, the TCRdb table keeps only in-frame clones and is missing some. The table includes over 150,000 clones, 85% detected once. The receptor's source is a man aged 35 to 55 who had recovered from COVID-19. The chain couples TRBV4-2 to TRBJ2-3, with a weak D call TRBD1 (5 bases). The specimen sequenced was PBMCs or T cells enriched from blood (not recorded which). The CDR3 region is CASRQGTDTQYF. The CDR3, as DNA: TGTGCCAGCAGACAGGGCACAGATACGCAGTATTTT.